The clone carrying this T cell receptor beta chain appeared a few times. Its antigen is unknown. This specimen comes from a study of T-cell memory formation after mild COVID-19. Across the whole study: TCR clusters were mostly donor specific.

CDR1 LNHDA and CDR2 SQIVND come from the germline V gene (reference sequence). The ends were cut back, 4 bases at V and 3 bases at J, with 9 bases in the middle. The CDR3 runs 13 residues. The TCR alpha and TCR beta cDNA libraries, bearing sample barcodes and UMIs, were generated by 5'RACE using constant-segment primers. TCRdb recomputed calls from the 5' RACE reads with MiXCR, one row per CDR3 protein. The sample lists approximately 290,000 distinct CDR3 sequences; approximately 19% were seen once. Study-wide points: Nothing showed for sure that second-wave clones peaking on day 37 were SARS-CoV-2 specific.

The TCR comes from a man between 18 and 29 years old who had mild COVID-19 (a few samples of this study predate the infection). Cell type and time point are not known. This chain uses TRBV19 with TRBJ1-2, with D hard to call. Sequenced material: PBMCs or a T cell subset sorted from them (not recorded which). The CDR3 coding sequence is TGTGCCAGTAGTACCCGGACGTACTATGGCTACACCTTC. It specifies CASSTRTYYGYTF.